This TCR beta chain was captured by sequencing in a study of T cell clusters in autoimmune cytopenias. Study-level points and caveats: Clustering suggested that physiological T cell clusters were missing in primary autoimmune cytopenia patients. Functional roles of the in silico T cell clusters still await experimental validation.

Considering frequency, this clonotype is medium-sized. The antigen remains undetermined. TRB rearrangements were amplified by touch-down multiplex PCR with mixed TRB-A/B primers. From the multiplex PCR reads, TCRdb lists one entry per CDR3 protein and no DNA. Recorded for this sample: thousands of distinct CDR3 sequences. Some 38,000 genome equivalents of blood DNA were amplified for TRB. CDR1 is LNHDA and CDR2 is SQIVND in the germline V gene (reference sequence). This CDR3 has 15 residues. V gene TRBV19 combines with J gene TRBJ1-5; the D call of TRBD1 rests on TCRdb alone, since no DNA is present to check it. The TCR sequence derives from a human donor with an autoimmune cytopenia or autoimmune hepatitis (not recorded which). Sequencing was carried out using peripheral blood. CDR3: CASSSGQTSNQPQHF. Variable domain in full (rest from reference TRBV19 and TRBJ1-5): DGGITQSPKYLFRKEGQNVTLSCEQNLNHDAMYWYRQDPGQGLRLIYYSQIVNDFQKGDIAEGYSVSREKKESFPLTVTSAQKNPTAFYLCASSSGQTSNQPQHFGDGTRLSIL.